A single sample gave rise to the 10 T cell receptor beta chains below, sequenced in a study of breast tumors, draining lymph nodes, adjacent tissues. Breast cancer patients provided tissue from their axillary draining lymph nodes. TCRdb itself ran the multiplex PCR reads through MiXCR, one entry per CDR3 protein. The sample has some 100,000 distinct CDR3 sequences; over 20% are singletons. The specimen sequenced was axillary lymph node tissue. Source of these receptors: a female donor with breast cancer. Some clones in this sample may be carry-over from other donors' samples.

This clonotype was seen at least ten times. This chain links TRBV9 with TRBJ2-7; TRBD1 matches 8 bases. Germline trimming cut 4 bases from V and 3 bases from J; bases unmatched to any gene: 12. The CDR3 length is 16 residues. Germline V lookup: CDR1 SGDLS, CDR2 YYNGEE. CDR3: CASSPRYSTGDYEQYF. The CDR3 DNA is TGTGCCAGCAGCCCGCGATATTCGACAGGGGACTACGAGCAGTACTTC.

This clonotype was recorded at least ten times. The chain carries TRBV6-1 and TRBJ2-5; TRBD1 matches 8 bases. Germline lookup yields CDR1 MNHNS and CDR2 SASEGT. The CDR3 extends over 11 amino acids. The V and J ends lost 10 bases and 7 bases, in that order; junction bases with no gene match: 5. CDR3 bases: TGTGCCACTCTGGACAGGGCGACCCAGTACTTC. Encoded protein: CATLDRATQYF.

This clonotype has ten or more counts. The CDR3, as DNA: TGCAGCGCGCGACAGGGAGGTGGCTACACCTTC. Its translation: CSARQGGGYTF. The gene calls are TRBV29-1 and TRBJ1-2; the match to TRBD1 covers 7 bases. The V gene end was trimmed by 7 bases and the J gene end by 7 bases; junction bases not matched to a gene: 6. CDR1 is SQVTM and CDR2 is ANQGSEA in the germline V gene. The CDR3 spans 11 residues.

In this sample, this clonotype turned up many times. V and J are TRBV2 and TRBJ2-1, with 8 bases matching TRBD1. Germline CDR1 SNHLY, CDR2 FYNNEI. Trimming removed 3 bases from V and 3 bases from J; junction bases left unmatched: 4. The CDR3 is made up of 15 amino acids. The CDR3 region is CASSETGVIYNEQFF. The CDR3 bases are TGTGCCAGCAGTGAGACAGGGGTTATCTACAATGAGCAGTTCTTC.

Worth noting for this clonotype: Being one base from a much bigger clone, this may be a read error. Given the absence of the conserved phenylalanine or tryptophan at the CDR3 end, a read error is likely. The chain couples TRBV19 to TRBJ2-2; 11 bases agree with TRBD1. This CDR3 has 17 amino acids. CDR1 is LNHDA and CDR2 is SQIVND in the germline V gene (reference sequence). Trimming cost V 6 bases and J 5 bases; bases outside gene matches: 11. The CDR3 DNA sequence: TGTGCCAGTAGGCTCTCCCCGGGACAGGGGGTGACCGGGGAGCTGTTTCTT. As protein: CASRLSPGQGVTGELFL.

Comments on this clonotype: An end of the junction differs from the germline gene, which may be a read error. This chain connects TRBV6-5 to TRBJ2-3, with 7 nucleotides matching TRBD1. The CDR3 spans 14 residues. Germline values: CDR1 MNHEY, CDR2 SVGAGI. The CDR3 DNA reads TGTGCCAGCAGGCCCGGGACAGCCTCAAATACGCGGTATTTT. Protein product: CASRPGTASNTRYF.

This clonotype was seen ten or more times. The chain couples TRBV19 to TRBJ1-2; D is uncertain. The CDR3 length is 13 residues. The V gene lost 3 bases and the J gene lost 5 bases, with 10 bases spanning the gap. Looked up from germline, CDR1 is LNHDA and CDR2 is SQIVND (reference sequence). The CDR3 DNA follows: TGTGCCAGTAGTATCCACGAGGAGTATGGCTACACCTTC. As protein: CASSIHEEYGYTF. Full variable domain (rest looked up from reference TRBV19 and TRBJ1-2): DGGITQSPKYLFRKEGQNVTLSCEQNLNHDAMYWYRQDPGQGLRLIYYSQIVNDFQKGDIAEGYSVSREKKESFPLTVTSAQKNPTAFYLCASSIHEEYGYTFGSGTRLTVV.

The sample holds many counts of this clonotype. The chain is built from TRBV12-3 or TRBV12-4 and TRBJ1-3, with a tentative D call TRBD1 (6 bases). The V gene lost 4 bases and the J gene lost 0 bases, with 13 bases spanning the gap. There are 16 residues in the CDR3. In nucleotides, the CDR3 is TGTGCCAGCAGTTGGGGACACAGCTTCTCTGGAAACACCATATATTTT. Translating it yields CASSWGHSFSGNTIYF.

This clonotype showed up many times. This rearrangement joins TRBV7-8 to TRBJ2-5; D is uncertain. With 2 bases removed from V and 5 bases from J, the gap between germline ends came to 9 bases. Per germline, CDR1 SGHVS and CDR2 FQNEAQ. The CDR3 consists of 13 residues. The CDR3 region has the DNA TGTGCCAGCAGCTTACTAGTTTCGGAGACCCAGTACTTC. It encodes CASSLLVSETQYF.

With respect to this clonotype: A much larger clone lies a single base off, so this may be a read error. V usage is TRBV5-1 and J usage is TRBJ2-2; D not certain. CDR1 is SGHRS, CDR2 YFSETQ, per germline. V lost 0 bases and J 1 base, leaving 10 bases between the germline ends. The CDR3 is made up of 16 amino acids. Written as DNA, the CDR3 is TGCGCCAGCAGCTTGGTAACTCGAAGGAACACCGGGGAGCTGTTTTTT. Its protein product is CASSLVTRRNTGELFF.